The T cell receptor beta chain under discussion was sequenced for a study of blood T cells in healthy people across ages (dated by TCRdb to the mid-2010s). As for the study more broadly: In model experiments, roughly one uniquely barcoded TCR beta cDNA molecule per two T cells was captured by template switching. Age-related changes in TCR beta repertoire diversity were measured in the study by deep sequencing normalized with unique cDNA molecular identifiers. Donors were grouped into four age groups: young (average approximately 15 years), middle-aged (over 35), aged (around 60) and long-lived (approximately 81). For two donors (one aged 18 to 30 and one aged 80 or older), the study analyzed two additional independent replicas of 1 million unique cDNA reads from the same blood draw. Results the study describes overall, beyond this receptor: Estimates of total diversity based on one million sequenced T cells were regarded as lower bounds and as underestimates. The CMV infection status of donors was not known, potentially confounding age-related changes in expanded clonotypes. There was a strong correlation between observed TCR beta diversity and the percentage of naive T cells measured by flow cytometry. Compared with the aged group, the long-lived group had more naive CD4+ T cells, fewer expanded clones and increased TCR diversity, a pattern suggesting age selection. Since profiling was done on bulk unsorted PBMCs, naive and antigen-experienced compartments could not be conclusively compared. As age increased, observed TCR beta diversity per million T cells dropped in a roughly linear way, and a significant reduction was already evident by age around 41.

Systemically healthy Caucasian individuals from Russia, approximately 39 in total and aged 6 to 90 years, were included as donors. Each donor gave 8 to 10 milliliters of peripheral blood, collected into EDTA-treated Vacutainer tubes. Ficoll-Paque density-gradient centrifugation was used to isolate PBMCs, with at least 7 million per sample. Trizol reagent was used to extract total RNA from PBMCs, with at least 5.5 micrograms per sample. For every donor, an aliquot of PBMCs went through flow cytometry to measure the percentages of naive CD45RAhigh/CD27high T cells. To prepare the library, 5' RACE was applied. The sequencer was an Illumina HiSeq 2500. A second PCR of roughly 7 to 11 cycles was performed with a sample-barcoded 5' primer and a J-beta primer mix. A unique molecular identifier was introduced onto each TCR beta cDNA molecule by a template-switch 5' adaptor carrying 12 random nucleotides. At least 3 million CDR3-containing paired-end reads were obtained from each sample. First-strand cDNA was synthesized from all RNA with the Mint cDNA synthesis kit, primed by a TRBC-specific oligonucleotide. All cDNA was treated with uracil-DNA glycosylase and then went through a first 18-cycle PCR with the universal primers M1SS and BC2_uni_R. On the authors' methods: For normalization, 1 million high-quality reads, each with a distinct molecular identifier, were randomly selected from each sample. Instead of being binned into consensus sequences, reads that shared molecular identifiers were thrown out. MiTCR, set to a Q25 quality threshold and the strictest error-elimination algorithm, was used for CDR3 identification, clonotype clustering and error correction. A nonparametric unseen species model with Euler transformation was used to estimate a lower bound on total TCR beta diversity. The raw public data were reprocessed by TCRdb itself: fastp quality trimming at Q25, MiXCR clonotype calling, in-frame beta chains only. Every entry covers one CDR3 protein and lists the most common genes and DNA from its rows. The V and J calls, along with clone size, are taken from TCRdb and not from the paper's own processing. Present in this sample are approximately 960,000 distinct CDR3 sequences, under 35% of which were seen just once. Roughly 10% of the sample rests with the top ten.

This clonotype has more than one count but fewer than ten. This receptor's antigen is unknown. No base quality values were provided; no much bigger clone lies one nucleotide off. The CDR3 covers 17 residues, taking in both the cysteine and the phenylalanine. Of all the DNA, just the CDR3 is kept, 51 bases in frame from base 1. CDR1 and CDR2 were assigned from the germline V gene as SGHVS and FQNEAQ. V has 1 base trimmed and J has 0 bases trimmed; junction bases matching no gene number 6. The sample also formed part of further work on T cells of mothers and their children. As the second paper documents: Nine systemically healthy Caucasian individuals, comprising three mothers and their six children, were included as donors. cDNA synthesis used all of the extracted RNA, with 1.5 ug of RNA in each 15 ul reaction. Sample barcodes and 2-4 random nucleotides were added via the M1S primer in the second PCR. More than 8 million TCR beta CDR3 reads were obtained from each mother, and about 3 million reads were obtained from each child. In both related and unrelated pairs, thymic selection shapes the output of TCR recombination in a similar way, with inherited differences having only a minor effect. Normalized repertoire overlap in related mother-child pairs was always slightly higher than in unrelated mother-child pairs, but the difference was never significant. No persistent microchimeric T cell clones were found, with a detection sensitivity of approximately 100 clones per million clonotypes. The study used deep NGS to compare TCR beta repertoires of mothers and children, seeking features distinguishing related mother-child pairs from unrelated individuals. On average, the children were roughly 11 +/- 4 years old, while the mothers were approximately 41 +/- 4 years old. Libraries were sequenced on Illumina HiSeq 2000 with 100+100 nt paired-end reads after adapter ligation with NEBNext reagents. Mother and child libraries were prepared a month apart and sequenced in separate runs to prevent cross-contamination. For each donor, between roughly 450,000 and 2,100,000 distinct TCR beta clonotypes were identified. Naive TCR beta clonotypes were estimated from low-frequency clonotypes matched to each donor's FACS-determined naive share, without sorting.

This clonotype originated in a woman aged 40 to 50 in good health. The chain couples TRBV7-8 to TRBJ2-4, with TRBD1 matching 7 junction bases. Sequences were obtained from blood. The bases are TGTGCCAGCAGCTTAGTCGGGACAGTACTAGCCAAAAACATTCAGTACTTC. Its coded protein is CASSLVGTVLAKNIQYF. Joined to the reference TRBV7-8 and TRBJ2-4 proteins, this CDR3 gives the full variable domain: GAGVSQSPRYKVAKRGQDVALRCDPISGHVSLFWYQQALGQGPEFLTYFQNEAQLDKSGLPSDRFFAERPEGSVSTLKIQRTQQEDSAVYLCASSLVGTVLAKNIQYFGAGTRLSVL.